A single sample is the source of the 16 T cell receptor beta chains below, sequenced in a study of response to subunit inactivated influenza vaccine. TCRdb ran MiXCR on the RT-PCR reads and lists one entry per CDR3 protein. Of 600,000 to 700,000 distinct CDR3 sequences listed, 12% to 15% are singletons. The specimen comprised PBMCs from blood, sampled 14 to 15 days before vaccination. The receptors stem from a man in his fifties who received an inactivated influenza vaccine.

This chain links TRBV7-9 with TRBJ2-5; TRBD1 aligns across 7 bases. Looked up from germline, CDR1 is SEHNR and CDR2 is FQNEAQ (reference sequence). The ends lost 5 bases at V and 5 bases at J; junction bases unmatched: 5. The CDR3 length is 13 residues. The CDR3 sequence is CASSKGRGETQYF. The CDR3 DNA is TGTGCCAGCAGCAAAGGCAGGGGGGAGACCCAGTACTTC.

This clonotype showed up just a few times. The chain has TRBV5-1 and TRBJ2-2; D tentatively reads TRBD1 or TRBD2 (5 bases each). The V gene's germline CDR1 is SGHRS and CDR2 YFSETQ. CDR3 size: 15 residues. The germline V and J ends were trimmed by 1 base and 0 bases, with 7 bases remaining between them. The CDR3 reads CASSLWGPNTGELFF. The CDR3 DNA reads as TGCGCCAGCAGCTTGTGGGGACCGAACACCGGGGAGCTGTTTTTT.

The chain uses TRBV20-1 and TRBJ1-2, with D maybe TRBD1 (5 bases). Germline V CDR1 and CDR2: DFQATT, SNEGSKA (reference sequence). Trimming took 3 bases from V and 2 from J, leaving 13 bases between them. The CDR3 has 14 residues. CDR3 nucleotides: TGCAGTGCTAGGGATCAGGGATCAAACTATGGCTACACCTTC. It codes for CSARDQGSNYGYTF.

This sequence joins TRBV7-9 and TRBJ2-7, with D possibly being TRBD1 (7 bases). V lost 3 bases to trimming and J lost 4 bases, with 16 bases between them. This CDR3 spans 15 amino acids. Germline V CDR1 and CDR2: SEHNR, FQNEAQ (reference sequence). The CDR3 here is CASSFLAGGLYEQYF. The CDR3 bases are TGTGCCAGCAGCTTTTTAGCAGGGGGGCTTTACGAGCAGTACTTC.

V and J are TRBV5-6 and TRBJ2-7; D is perhaps TRBD2 (6 bases). Trimming cost V 4 bases and J 3 bases, with 14 bases left between them. The CDR3 has 14 residues. CDR1 is SGHDT and CDR2 is YYEEEE in the germline V gene. CDR3 sequence: CASSPGRTGYEQYF. CDR3 DNA sequence: TGTGCCAGCAGCCCAGGGAGGACCGGCTACGAGCAGTACTTC.

This clonotype was counted a few times. The rearrangement uses TRBV2 and TRBJ2-1; TRBD1 or TRBD2 may be the D gene (5 bases each). Trimming removed 8 bases from V and 2 bases from J, with 16 bases in between. The CDR3 sequence is 15 residues long. CDR1 and CDR2 from the germline V gene are SNHLY and FYNNEI. In nucleotides, the CDR3 is TGTGCCAGCCGAGGGACGAGGGGCGCCTACAATGAGCAGTTCTTC. Translated, it gives CASRGTRGAYNEQFF.

This clonotype was detected a few times. The V gene is TRBV30, the J gene TRBJ1-1; D is ambiguous. V lost 0 bases to trimming and J lost 6 bases, with 14 bases between them. The CDR3 covers 14 residues. CDR1 and CDR2 (germline): GTSNPN, SVGIG (reference sequence). The CDR3 reads CAWSVKTARAEAFF. CDR3 DNA: TGTGCCTGGAGTGTTAAGACCGCTAGGGCTGAAGCTTTCTTT.

The table lists this clonotype with a few counts. The chain has TRBV7-2 and TRBJ2-7, with D possibly matching TRBD1 (5 bases). The CDR3 spans 14 residues. The germline CDR1 and CDR2 sequences are SGHTA and FQGNSA. V was trimmed by 1 base and J by 9 bases, leaving 16 bases between them. The CDR3 loop is CASSLGGRELGQYF. CDR3 coding DNA: TGTGCCAGCAGCTTAGGTGGCAGGGAATTAGGGCAGTACTTC.

V usage is TRBV5-1 and J usage is TRBJ2-5; D unclear. The germline gives CDR1 SGHRS, CDR2 YFSETQ. There are 14 residues in the CDR3. Between the trimmed V and J ends, which lost 3 bases and 4 bases, there was a span of 13 bases. CDR3 in amino acids: CASSSWAARETQYF. The CDR3 nucleotides read TGCGCCAGCAGCTCCTGGGCGGCGCGAGAGACCCAGTACTTC.

V and J are TRBV5-1 and TRBJ1-1, with unresolved D. The CDR3 is 13 amino acids. Germline V gives CDR1 SGHRS, CDR2 YFSETQ. Trimming removed 4 bases at V and 6 bases at J, with 13 bases between. CDR3 loop: CASSLEADSEAFF. The CDR3 nucleotides read TGCGCCAGCAGCCTGGAGGCGGACTCTGAAGCTTTCTTT. Complete variable domain (other parts from reference TRBV5-1 and TRBJ1-1): KAGVTQTPRYLIKTRGQQVTLSCSPISGHRSVSWYQQTPGQGLQFLFEYFSETQRNKGNFPGRFSGRQFSNSRSEMNVSTLELGDSALYLCASSLEADSEAFFGQGTRLTVV.

This clonotype has only a few counts. The CDR3 sequence: CSARGDRAGGNQPQHF. CDR3 in DNA: TGCAGTGCTAGAGGGGACAGGGCTGGGGGCAATCAGCCCCAGCATTTT. V and J are TRBV20-1 and TRBJ1-5, with TRBD1 identical over 9 bases. Germline V gene sequence: CDR1 DFQATT, CDR2 SNEGSKA (reference sequence). Germline trimming cut 1 base from V and 2 bases from J; bases unmatched to any gene: 6. The CDR3 runs 16 residues.

In its sample, this clonotype was seen a few times. The rearrangement joins TRBV12-3 or TRBV12-4 to TRBJ1-4; tentatively, D is TRBD1 (6 bases). CDR3 length: 12 residues. Between the trimmed V and J ends, which lost 6 bases and 11 bases, there was a span of 13 bases. The CDR3 sequence is CASRDRSGKLFF. The CDR3 DNA follows: TGTGCCAGCAGAGACAGGAGTGGGAAACTGTTTTTT.

This chain joins TRBV7-2 and TRBJ1-6, with D possibly matching TRBD1 (5 bases). V lost 5 bases to trimming and J lost 7 bases, with 15 bases between them. CDR1 and CDR2 (germline): SGHTA, FQGNSA. The CDR3 is 15 amino acids. CDR3 region: CASSPNQGWNSPLHF. CDR3 nucleotide sequence: TGTGCCAGCAGCCCAAATCAGGGTTGGAATTCACCCCTCCACTTT. Supplemented by reference TRBV7-2 and TRBJ1-6, the full variable domain reads GAGVSQSPSNKVTEKGKDVELRCDPISGHTALYWYRQSLGQGLEFLIYFQGNSAPDKSGLPSDRFSAERTGGSVSTLTIQRTQQEDSAVYLCASSPNQGWNSPLHFGNGTRLTVT.

The chain uses TRBV11-2 and TRBJ1-2, with D possibly matching TRBD1 (6 bases). V lost 5 bases, J lost 0 bases, and 13 bases lay in between. This CDR3 has 15 amino acids. CDR1 is SGHAT, CDR2 FQNNGV, per germline. CDR3 region: CASSPNRVPNYGYTF. The CDR3 DNA follows: TGTGCCAGCAGCCCAAACAGGGTTCCTAACTATGGCTACACCTTC.

As concerns this clonotype: A read error is possible here, since a much larger clone lies one base away. The chain links TRBV3-1 to TRBJ2-4; TRBD2 is a possible D gene (6 bases). CDR3 length: 13 residues. Trimming cost V 1 base and J 15 bases, with 16 bases left between them. Germline lookup yields CDR1 LGHDT and CDR2 YNNKEL (reference sequence). The CDR3 protein is CASSQGTTNVRYF. DNA for the CDR3: TGTGCCAGCAGCCAAGGGACTACCAACGTTCGGTACTTC.

In this sample, this clonotype turned up a few times. The V gene is TRBV20-1, the J gene TRBJ2-3; 10 nucleotides align to TRBD2. Per the germline V gene, CDR1 is DFQATT and CDR2 is SNEGSKA (reference sequence). J lost 6 bases, V lost 3 bases, and 9 bases had no gene match. The CDR3 is made up of 15 amino acids. The DNA for the CDR3 is TGCAGTGCTAGTGGGTCTAGCGGGAGTCGGGATACGCAGTATTTT. Its protein product is CSASGSSGSRDTQYF.